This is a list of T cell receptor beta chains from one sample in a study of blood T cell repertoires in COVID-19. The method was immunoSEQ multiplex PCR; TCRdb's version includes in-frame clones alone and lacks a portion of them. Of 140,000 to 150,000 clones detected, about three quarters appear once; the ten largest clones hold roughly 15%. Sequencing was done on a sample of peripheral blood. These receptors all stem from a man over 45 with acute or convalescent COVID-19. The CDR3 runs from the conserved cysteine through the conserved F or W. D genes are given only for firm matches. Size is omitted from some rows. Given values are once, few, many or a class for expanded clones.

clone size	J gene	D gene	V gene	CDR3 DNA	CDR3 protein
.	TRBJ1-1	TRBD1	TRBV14	TGTGCCAGCAGCCAAGACCCGGGACAGGTCCTAGGTGGCACTGAAGCTTTCTTT	CASSQDPGQVLGGTEAFF
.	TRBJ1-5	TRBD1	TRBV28	TGTGCCAGCAGTTTGGGACAGAATTATCAGCCCCAGCATTTT	CASSLGQNYQPQHF
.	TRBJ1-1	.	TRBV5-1	TGCGCCAGCAGCTTGGTTTCGGGGAACTCTGAAGCTTTCTTT	CASSLVSGNSEAFF
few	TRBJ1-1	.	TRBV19	TGTGCCAGTAGTATCCAGGGGAACACTGAAGCTTTCTTT	CASSIQGNTEAFF
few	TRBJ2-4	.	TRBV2	TGTGCCAGCAGTGGAGGAGGTCAAGCCAAAAACATTCAGTACTTC	CASSGGGQAKNIQYF
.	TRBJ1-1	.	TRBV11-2	TGTGCCAGCAGCTCCCGTCTGGGGACAAGAGGGAACACTGAAGCTTTCTTT	CASSSRLGTRGNTEAFF
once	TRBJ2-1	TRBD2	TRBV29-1	TGCAGCGTTGACAAGGGACTAGCGGGGGCCCTCATAGGAAATGAGCAGTTCTTC	CSVDKGLAGALIGNEQFF
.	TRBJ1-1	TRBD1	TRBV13	TGTGCCAGCAGCGGACGACAGGGGGGTACTGAAGCTTTCTTT	CASSGRQGGTEAFF
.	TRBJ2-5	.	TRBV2	TGTGCCAGCAGTGAGGCCAGCTATAGGGGAGAGACCCAGTACTTC	CASSEASYRGETQYF
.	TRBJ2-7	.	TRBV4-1	TGCGCCAGCAGCCTCGTCGTTGAGCCTACCTACGAGCAGTACTTC	CASSLVVEPTYEQYF
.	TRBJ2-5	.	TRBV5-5	TGTGCCAGCAGCTTGTCAGTGACATTGCTGGAGACCCAGTACTTC	CASSLSVTLLETQYF
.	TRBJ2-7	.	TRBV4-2	TGTGCCAGCAGCCATCCCACAGACTCCTACGAGCAGTACTTC	CASSHPTDSYEQYF
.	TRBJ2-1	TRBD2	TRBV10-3	TGTGCCATCAGTGAGCCCCGACTAGCGTCCAATGAGCAGTTCTTC	CAISEPRLASNEQFF
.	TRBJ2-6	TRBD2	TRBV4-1	TGCGCCAGCAGCCAAGGGCTAGCGGGGGGCTCTGGGGCCAACGTCCTGACTTTC	CASSQGLAGGSGANVLTF
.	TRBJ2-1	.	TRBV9	TGTGCCAGCAGCGTGGCGGGGTCCCCCTACAATGAGCAGTTCTTC	CASSVAGSPYNEQFF
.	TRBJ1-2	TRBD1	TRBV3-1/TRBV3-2	TGTGCCAGCAGCCCAACCAAGAATCCAACAGGGGGCTCTGGCTACACCTTC	CASSPTKNPTGGSGYTF
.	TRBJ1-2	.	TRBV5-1	TGCGCCAGCGGGCCAGGGAACTATGGCTACACCTTC	CASGPGNYGYTF
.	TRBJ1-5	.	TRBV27	TGTGCCAGCAGGCACAGGGATTCGAATCAGCCCCAGCATTTT	CASRHRDSNQPQHF
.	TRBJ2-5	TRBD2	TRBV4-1	TGCGCCAGCAGCCAAAAGGTAGCGGGCCTAGCGGGGGGTGAGACCCAGTACTTC	CASSQKVAGLAGGETQYF
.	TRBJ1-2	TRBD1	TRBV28	TGTGCCAGCAGTGCAGGGGGATCGGTCTATGGCTACACCTTC	CASSAGGSVYGYTF
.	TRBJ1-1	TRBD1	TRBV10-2	TGCGCCAGCAAATCGACAGGGTGGCTTCAGAACACTGAAGCTTTCTTT	CASKSTGWLQNTEAFF
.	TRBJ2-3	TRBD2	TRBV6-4	TGTGCCAGCAGTGAATCGGGGGGGCCAGCTGATACGCAGTATTTT	CASSESGGPADTQYF
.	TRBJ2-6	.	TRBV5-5	TGTGCCAGCAGCTTGTTTCTGAGAGGGCAGGCTGGGGCCAACGTCCTGACTTTC	CASSLFLRGQAGANVLTF
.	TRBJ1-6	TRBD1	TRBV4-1	TGCGCCAGCAGCCAAGAGGGCAGGGGGTTTATCTCACCCCTCCACTTT	CASSQEGRGFISPLHF
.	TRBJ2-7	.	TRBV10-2	TGCGCCAGCAGTGGCGGAGGGTCCTACGAGCAGTACTTC	CASSGGGSYEQYF
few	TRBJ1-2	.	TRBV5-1	TGCGCCAGCAGCCCCGGACATTCTGGTGCCTATGGCTACACCTTC	CASSPGHSGAYGYTF
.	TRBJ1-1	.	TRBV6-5	TGTGCCAGCACTCTTCGTGGGGGAGGGGATGAAGCTTTCTTT	CASTLRGGGDEAFF
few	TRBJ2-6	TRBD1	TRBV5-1	TGCGCCAGCAGCTTGGGATCGGGACAGGGTTTCTCTGGGGCCAACGTCCTGACTTTC	CASSLGSGQGFSGANVLTF
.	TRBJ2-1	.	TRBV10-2	TGCGCCAGCAGGAGCCACAATGAGCAGTTCTTC	CASRSHNEQFF
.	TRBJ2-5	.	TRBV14	TGTGCCAGCAGCCAAGAAATGGGGGCGCTTCAAGAGACCCAGTACTTC	CASSQEMGALQETQYF
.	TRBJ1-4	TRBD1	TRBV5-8	TGTGCCAGCAGCCTAGGACAGGGGGCCGAAAAACTGTTTTTT	CASSLGQGAEKLFF
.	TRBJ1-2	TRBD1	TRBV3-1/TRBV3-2	TGTGCCAGCAGCCAAGCAGGACAGGGCTATGGCTACACCTTC	CASSQAGQGYGYTF
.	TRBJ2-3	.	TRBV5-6	TGTGCCAGCAGCTTGGATTCCCGGGGCACAGATACGCAGTATTTT	CASSLDSRGTDTQYF
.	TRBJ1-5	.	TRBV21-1	TGTGCCAGCAGCAAAGACGGGGGGGCGGGCAATCAGCCCCAGCATTTT	CASSKDGGAGNQPQHF
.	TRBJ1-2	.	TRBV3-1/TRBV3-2	TGTGCCAGCAGCCAAGATAAGGGGGTCGGCGGCTACACCTTC	CASSQDKGVGGYTF
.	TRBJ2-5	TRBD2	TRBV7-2	TGTGCCAGCAGCTTAGGCGGGGGGGGAGGAGAGACCCAGTACTTC	CASSLGGGGGETQYF
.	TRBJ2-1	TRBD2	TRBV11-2	TGTGCCAGCAGCTTGGCGGGGGACAATGAGCAGTTCTTC	CASSLAGDNEQFF
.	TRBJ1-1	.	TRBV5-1	TGCGCCAGCAGCTTTGGGTTGGGGGCGGCTGAAGCTTTCTTT	CASSFGLGAAEAFF
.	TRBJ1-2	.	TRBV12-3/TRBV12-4	TGTGCCAGCTACGCAGATTATGGCTACACCTTC	CASYADYGYTF
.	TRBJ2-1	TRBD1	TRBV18	TGTGCCAGCTCATCTCAAGCCGGGACAGGGGGGTTCTTC	CASSSQAGTGGFF
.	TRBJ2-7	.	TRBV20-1	TGCAGTGCCAGGGGCCCCTACGAGCAGTACTTC	CSARGPYEQYF
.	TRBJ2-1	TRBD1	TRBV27	TGTGCCAGCAGGACACAGGGGTCCTTAGGCAATGAGCAGTTCTTC	CASRTQGSLGNEQFF
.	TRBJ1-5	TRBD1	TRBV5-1	TGCGCCAGCAGCTTGCAGGGGGCCGGAGGTCAGCCCCAGCATTTT	CASSLQGAGGQPQHF
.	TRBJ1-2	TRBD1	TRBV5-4	TGTGCCAGCAGCTCCGAGGGACAGCTTTATGGCTACACCTTC	CASSSEGQLYGYTF
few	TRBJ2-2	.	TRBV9	TGTGCCAGCAGCGTAAAGGCGGACACCGGGGAGCTGTTTTTT	CASSVKADTGELFF
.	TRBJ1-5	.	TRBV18	TGTGCCAGCTCACCGGCCGATACTCAGCCCCAGCATTTT	CASSPADTQPQHF
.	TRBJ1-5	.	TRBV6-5	TGTGCCAGCAGCCCGAGTTATAGCAATCAGCCCCAGCATTTT	CASSPSYSNQPQHF
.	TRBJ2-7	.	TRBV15	TGTGCCACCAGCTCCAGGACAATCTCCTACGAGCAGTACTTC	CATSSRTISYEQYF
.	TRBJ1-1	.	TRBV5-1	TGCGCCAGCAGCTTACTCACAGTTGGCTTAAAACGGGCTTTCTTT	CASSLLTVGLKRAFF
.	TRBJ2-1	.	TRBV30	TGTGCCTGGACCCTGGGGGGGGCTGGGCTCAATGAGCAGTTCTTC	CAWTLGGAGLNEQFF